The text below deals with one TCR beta chain. Its antigen is currently unknown. CDR3 length: 12 residues. Germline V lookup: CDR1 SQVTM, CDR2 ANQGSEA. Trimming cost V 6 bases and J 5 bases; bases outside gene matches: 5. This entry is derived from a study of cytomegalovirus exposure and HLA in healthy donors. Primers for the PCR totalled 60 Vbeta and 13 Jbeta. Study processing details: In a later analysis, about 11 million of about 80 million unique beta chains occurred in at least two donors. The repertoire was sequenced with immunoSEQ multiplex PCR; TCRdb's copy has only in-frame clones and lacks some. The V and J calls and clone size were taken over from that table, and D and trimming were inferred from the DNA. This sample carries fewer than 150,000 clones, around four fifths of them seen once, and the ten largest clones take approximately 28%. Study-level points and caveats: Accurate predictions that matched the HLA-A and HLA-B alleles of most subjects were reportedly made from TCR beta sequences.

Sequenced sample: PBMCs. The sequence was obtained from a man aged 55 to 70 in good health and CMV-seropositive. V gene TRBV29-1 combines with J gene TRBJ1-1; 8 bases map to TRBD1. For the CDR3, the DNA is TGCAGCGTACGACAGGGGAAGACTGAAGCTTTCTTT. Its translation is CSVRQGKTEAFF.